These 15 T cell receptor beta chains originate from one sample sequenced in a study of blood T cell repertoires in COVID-19. TCRdb's copy holds only in-frame clones and misses some; the assay was immunoSEQ multiplex PCR. Here the sample spans 210,000 or so clones, about 90% being singletons. Material for sequencing was peripheral blood. These receptors were collected from a man in his forties or fifties with acute or convalescent COVID-19.

The J gene is TRBJ1-2, the V gene TRBV11-2; D is ambiguous. CDR3 size: 14 residues. The V end lost 1 base, the J end lost 4 bases, and 10 bases lay between the germline ends. The germline gives CDR1 SGHAT, CDR2 FQNNGV. CDR3 coding DNA: TGTGCCAGCAGCTTAGGGCTCACGGGCTATGGCTACACCTTC. Its translation is CASSLGLTGYGYTF.

The rearrangement joins TRBV7-9 to TRBJ2-3; 12 nucleotides line up with TRBD1. CDR1 is SEHNR, CDR2 FQNEAQ, per germline (reference sequence). The ends lost 5 bases at V and 3 bases at J; junction bases unmatched: 3. CDR3 length: 15 residues. The CDR3 reads CASSRGQGATDTQYF. The DNA of the CDR3 is TGTGCCAGCAGCCGGGGACAGGGGGCAACAGATACGCAGTATTTT.

This chain uses TRBV6-6 with TRBJ1-5; TRBD1 matches at 9 bases. V shed 2 bases, J shed 9 bases, and the junction held 5 bases outside the gene matches. CDR1 is MNHNY, CDR2 SVGAGI, per germline (reference sequence). The CDR3 sequence is 14 residues long. CDR3: CASSYGTGSRPQHF. CDR3 DNA sequence: TGTGCCAGCAGTTACGGGACAGGGTCGAGGCCCCAGCATTTT.

Concerning this clone: The junction shows a germline mismatch at one end, possibly a read error. The rearrangement uses TRBV5-1 and TRBJ1-2; D uncertain. The CDR3 extends over 14 amino acids. Germline assignment: CDR1 SGHRS and CDR2 YFSETQ. The chain's CDR3 is CASSLDVVVYGYTF. DNA of the CDR3: TGCGCCAGCAGTTTGGACGTCGTAGTCTATGGCTACACCTTC.

The chain has TRBV10-3 and TRBJ2-1, with D hard to call. Trimming removed 1 base at V and 8 bases at J, with 3 bases between. The CDR3 is 11 amino acids. CDR1 ENHRY and CDR2 SYGVKD come from the germline V gene. The CDR3 spells CAISEFDEQFF. In DNA form, the CDR3 reads TGTGCCATCAGTGAGTTCGATGAGCAGTTCTTC.

The chain combines TRBV10-3 with TRBJ2-7, with 15 nucleotides matching TRBD2. CDR3 length equals 18 residues. Losses at the gene ends were 3 bases for V and 0 bases for J; bases not matched to a gene: 6. CDR1 is ENHRY and CDR2 is SYGVKD in the germline V gene. CDR3 DNA sequence: TGTGCCATCAGTGACCCTGGACTAGCGGGAGGGAGCTCCTACGAGCAGTACTTC. It is translated as CAISDPGLAGGSSYEQYF.

V usage is TRBV15 and J usage is TRBJ2-5; 10 bases are shared with TRBD1. V dropped 4 bases and J dropped 2; count of bases not matched to a gene: 10. This CDR3 region has 17 residues. Germline values: CDR1 LNHNV, CDR2 YYDKDF (reference sequence). The CDR3 nucleotides read TGTGCCACCAGCACCCCTGCGTCGGACAGGGGGCAAGAGACCCAGTACTTC. Translating it yields CATSTPASDRGQETQYF. Looking up the rest from reference TRBV15 and TRBJ2-5 gives the full variable domain: DAMVIQNPRYQVTQFGKPVTLSCSQTLNHNVMYWYQQKSSQAPKLLFHYYDKDFNNEADTPDNFQSRRPNTSFCFLDIRSPGLGDTAMYLCATSTPASDRGQETQYFGPGTRLLVL.

This rearrangement joins TRBV14 to TRBJ2-7; 13 bases line up with TRBD2. The CDR3 spans 23 residues. The germline V gene has CDR1 SGHDN and CDR2 FVKESK. V shed 4 bases and J 0 bases; nucleotides not matched to a gene: 24. The CDR3 region has the DNA TGTGCCAGCAGCCTGTCATTTCAGTTTGGCAGGACTAGCGGGAGAGACCACTCCTACGAGCAGTACTTC. As protein: CASSLSFQFGRTSGRDHSYEQYF.

V is TRBV19 and J is TRBJ1-3; D gene ambiguous. Germline CDR1 is LNHDA and CDR2 is SQIVND (reference sequence). V dropped 3 bases and J dropped 3 bases, with 9 bases sitting between them. The CDR3 covers 14 residues. CDR3 loop: CASSMSMIGNTIYF. In DNA form, the CDR3 reads TGTGCCAGTAGTATGAGTATGATTGGAAACACCATATATTTT.

The genes are TRBV2 and TRBJ1-2; TRBD1 matches at 9 bases. Germline V gives CDR1 SNHLY, CDR2 FYNNEI. The CDR3 spans 16 residues. Trimming took 4 bases from V and 3 from J; bases not matched to a gene: 9. The CDR3 nucleotides are TGTGCCAGCAGTGGACCGAGACAGGGGGTACACTATGGCTACACCTTC. It codes for CASSGPRQGVHYGYTF.

V usage is TRBV6-5 and J usage is TRBJ1-4, with no clear D. The length of the CDR3 is 13 residues. With 2 bases removed from V and 5 bases from J, the gap between germline ends came to 6 bases. Germline CDR1 is MNHEY and CDR2 is SVGAGI. The DNA for the CDR3 is TGTGCCAGCAGTTACAGCGGAAATGAAAAACTGTTTTTT. It codes for CASSYSGNEKLFF.

The V gene is TRBV2, the J gene TRBJ2-5; 7 bases are a match to TRBD2. The CDR3 length is 14 residues. The germline V gene has CDR1 SNHLY and CDR2 FYNNEI. V was clipped by 10 bases and J by 0 bases; unmatched bases: 8. CDR3 sequence: CATGPRGNQETQYF. The DNA for the CDR3 is TGTGCCACAGGACCGCGGGGGAACCAAGAGACCCAGTACTTC.

J is TRBJ2-2 and V is TRBV18; TRBD2 might be the D (7 bases). Per the germline V gene, CDR1 is KGHSH and CDR2 is LQKENI. This CDR3 contains 18 residues. Trimming removed 2 bases at V and 0 bases at J, with 16 bases between. The CDR3 region has the DNA TGTGCCAGCTCACCATTCTCGCGGGGGACAACGAACACCGGGGAGCTGTTTTTT. This translates into CASSPFSRGTTNTGELFF.

The chain combines TRBV5-6 with TRBJ1-2; D gene ambiguous. This CDR3 region has 11 residues. V was clipped by 4 bases and J by 4 bases, with 5 bases between them. CDR1 is SGHDT, CDR2 YYEEEE, per germline. CDR3 region: CASSAGYGYTF. In DNA, the CDR3 is TGTGCCAGCAGCGCCGGCTATGGCTACACCTTC. Variable domain in full (rest from reference TRBV5-6 and TRBJ1-2): DAGVTQSPTHLIKTRGQQVTLRCSPKSGHDTVSWYQQALGQGPQFIFQYYEEEERQRGNFPDRFSGHQFPNYSSELNVNALLLGDSALYLCASSAGYGYTFGSGTRLTVV.

The chain joins TRBV29-1 to TRBJ2-7; perhaps TRBD1 as D (6 bases). The germline V gene has CDR1 SQVTM and CDR2 ANQGSEA. CDR3 length: 12 residues. V was shortened by 7 bases and J by 3 bases, with 13 bases between the two germline ends. CDR3 region: CSGGKGGYEQYF. DNA of the CDR3: TGCAGCGGGGGGAAAGGGGGCTACGAGCAGTACTTC.